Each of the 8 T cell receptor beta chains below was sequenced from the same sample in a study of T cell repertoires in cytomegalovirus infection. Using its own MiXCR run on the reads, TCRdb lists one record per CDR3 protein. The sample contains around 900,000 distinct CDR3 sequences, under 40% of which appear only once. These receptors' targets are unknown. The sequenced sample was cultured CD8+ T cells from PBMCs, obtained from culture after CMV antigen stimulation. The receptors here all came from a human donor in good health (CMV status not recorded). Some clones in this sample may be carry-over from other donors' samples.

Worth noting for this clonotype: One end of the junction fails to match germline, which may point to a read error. The CDR3 spells CANSLYPPYGTPTDTQYF. The CDR3 DNA follows: TGTGCCAACAGCTTATACCCTCCCTATGGGACCCCCACAGATACGCAGTATTTT. The V gene is TRBV7-4, the J gene TRBJ2-3; D may match TRBD1 or TRBD2 (5 bases each). Germline V lookup: CDR1 SGHVT, CDR2 SQSDAQ. The CDR3 spans 18 residues.

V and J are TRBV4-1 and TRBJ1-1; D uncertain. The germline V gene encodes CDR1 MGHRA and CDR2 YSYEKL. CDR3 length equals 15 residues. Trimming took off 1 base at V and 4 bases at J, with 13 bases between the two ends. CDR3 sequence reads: CASSQVVSLGTEAFF. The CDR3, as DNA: TGCGCCAGCAGCCAAGTCGTAAGCCTTGGCACTGAAGCTTTCTTT.

CDR3 sequence reads: CASKRLTTYNEQFF. The CDR3, as DNA: TGTGCCAGCAAGCGGCTGACCACCTACAATGAGCAGTTCTTC. The gene calls are TRBV12-3 or TRBV12-4 and TRBJ2-1; TRBD2 is a possible D gene (5 bases). The length of the CDR3 is 14 residues. V was pared by 7 bases and J by 2 bases, with 12 bases between.

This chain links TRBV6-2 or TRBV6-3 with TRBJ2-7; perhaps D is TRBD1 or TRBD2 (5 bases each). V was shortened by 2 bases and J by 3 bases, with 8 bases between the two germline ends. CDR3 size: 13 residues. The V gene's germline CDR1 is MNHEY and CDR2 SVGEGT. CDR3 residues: CASSYRDGYEQYV. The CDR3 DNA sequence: TGTGCCAGCAGTTACCGGGACGGCTACGAGCAGTACGTC.

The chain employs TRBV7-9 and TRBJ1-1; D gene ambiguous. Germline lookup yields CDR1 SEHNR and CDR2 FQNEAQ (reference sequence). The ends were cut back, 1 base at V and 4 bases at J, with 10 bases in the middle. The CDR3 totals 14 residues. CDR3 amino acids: CASSLELRPTEAFF. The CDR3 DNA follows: TGTGCCAGCAGCTTAGAACTCCGCCCCACTGAAGCTTTCTTT.

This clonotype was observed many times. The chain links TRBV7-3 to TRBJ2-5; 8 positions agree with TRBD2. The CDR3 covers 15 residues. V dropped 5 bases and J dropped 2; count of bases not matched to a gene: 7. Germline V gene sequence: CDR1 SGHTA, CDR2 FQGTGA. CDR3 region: CASSISGGAQETQYF. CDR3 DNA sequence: TGTGCCAGCAGCATCTCGGGGGGGGCACAAGAGACCCAGTACTTC.

CDR3 nucleotides: TGTGCCAGCAGCTTCTGGGGACAGGGGTCAGATACGCAGTATTTT. The encoded protein is CASSFWGQGSDTQYF. V and J are TRBV5-5 and TRBJ2-3, with 10 bases aligning to TRBD1. CDR1 SGHKS and CDR2 YYEKEE come from the germline V gene (reference sequence). V gave up 2 bases and J gave up 4 bases; unmatched junction bases: 4. The CDR3 extends over 15 amino acids.

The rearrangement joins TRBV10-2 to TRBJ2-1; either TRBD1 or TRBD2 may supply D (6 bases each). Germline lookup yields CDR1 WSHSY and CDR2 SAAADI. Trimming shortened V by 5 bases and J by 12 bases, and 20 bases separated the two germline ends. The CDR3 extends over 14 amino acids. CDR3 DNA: TGCGCCAGCAGTTCGTTTCTACCGGGGGCCCCGCAGTTCTTC. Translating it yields CASSSFLPGAPQFF.